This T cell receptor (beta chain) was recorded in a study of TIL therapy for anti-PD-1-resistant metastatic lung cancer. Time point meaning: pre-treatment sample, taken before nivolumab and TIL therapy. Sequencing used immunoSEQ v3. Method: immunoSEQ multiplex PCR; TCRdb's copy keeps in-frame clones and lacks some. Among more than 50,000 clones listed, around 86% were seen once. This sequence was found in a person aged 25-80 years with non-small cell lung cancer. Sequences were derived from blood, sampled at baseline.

The CDR3 is CASSLRLADSSYNEQFF. DNA for the CDR3: TGTGCCAGCAGCCTAAGATTAGCGGATAGCTCCTACAATGAGCAGTTCTTC. The chain has TRBV7-9 and TRBJ2-1; D possibly corresponds to TRBD2 (6 bases). Germline CDR1 is SEHNR and CDR2 is FQNEAQ (reference sequence). Deletions cut 5 bases from V and 0 bases from J, with 17 bases between. This CDR3 is 17 amino acids long.